Below are 20 T cell receptor beta chains sequenced from a single sample in a study of PD-1 blockade in classical Hodgkin lymphoma. The patients all showed relapse after autologous stem cell transplantation, while their brentuximab vedotin exposure varied. TCRdb keeps only in-frame clones here, not all; method: immunoSEQ multiplex PCR. Among about 94,000 clones listed, 75% to 90% were seen once. The starting material was peripheral blood mononuclear cells (PBMCs), obtained before the second cycle of nivolumab. The receptor source for this set is a human donor with classical Hodgkin lymphoma.

The genes are TRBV28 and TRBJ2-3; D possibly corresponds to TRBD1 (7 bases). The V and J ends lost 1 base and 3 bases respectively, with 14 bases between them. The CDR3 has 16 amino acids. CDR1 and CDR2 (germline): MDHEN, SYDVKM. In DNA form, the CDR3 reads TGTGCCAGCAGTTTATCAGGGGGAGGTGGGACAGATACGCAGTATTTT. Translated: CASSLSGGGGTDTQYF.

The genes are TRBV10-3 and TRBJ1-2; TRBD1 agrees at 10 bases. Per the germline V gene, CDR1 is ENHRY and CDR2 is SYGVKD. This CDR3 has 13 amino acids. Trimming cost V 5 bases and J 6 bases; bases outside gene matches: 3. CDR3 loop: CAISKGQGNGYTF. For the CDR3, the DNA is TGTGCCATCAGTAAGGGACAGGGGAATGGCTACACCTTC.

This clone was detected only once. This sequence joins TRBV27 and TRBJ1-2; 9 bases fit TRBD1. The V segment lost 8 bases and the J segment 7 bases; nucleotides outside the gene matches: 2. Germline CDR1 is MNHEY and CDR2 is SMNVEV (reference sequence). The CDR3 has 11 residues. CDR3 sequence: CASGQGFGYTF. The CDR3 DNA sequence: TGTGCCAGCGGACAGGGGTTTGGCTACACCTTC.

The chain has TRBV6-1 and TRBJ2-3; TRBD2 matches 10 bases. J gave up 5 bases and V 5 bases, and 4 bases lay outside the gene matches. The V gene's germline CDR1 is MNHNS and CDR2 SASEGT. The CDR3 runs to 14 residues. CDR3 sequence (DNA): TGTGCCAGCAGTCTAGCGGGAGTTTTAGATACGCAGTATTTT. Its protein is CASSLAGVLDTQYF.

V usage is TRBV2 and J usage is TRBJ2-5; 14 bases match TRBD2. The CDR3 sequence is 14 residues long. Per germline, CDR1 SNHLY and CDR2 FYNNEI. V was clipped by 7 bases and J by 4 bases; unmatched bases: 2. This chain's CDR3 is CASKGTSGRETQYF. In DNA, the CDR3 is TGTGCCAGCAAAGGGACTAGCGGGAGAGAGACCCAGTACTTC. Full variable domain (missing parts from reference TRBV2 and TRBJ2-5): EPEVTQTPSHQVTQMGQEVILRCVPISNHLYFYWYRQILGQKVEFLVSFYNNEISEKSEIFDDQFSVERPDGSNFTLKIRSTKLEDSAMYFCASKGTSGRETQYFGPGTRLLVL.

This chain connects TRBV7-6 to TRBJ2-3; D unclear. The CDR3 loop spans 14 amino acids. Germline assignment: CDR1 SGHVS and CDR2 FNYEAQ. The V gene lost 5 bases and the J gene lost 5 bases, with 14 bases spanning the gap. CDR3 nucleotides: TGTGCCAGCAGCGACCAAAGCAGGAGAGATACGCAGTATTTT. This encodes CASSDQSRRDTQYF.

CDR3 region: CASSQGSPFTSNYEQYF. The CDR3 DNA follows: TGTGCCAGCAGCCAAGGATCGCCTTTCACTAGCAACTACGAGCAGTACTTC. The chain uses TRBV14 and TRBJ2-7, with a possible D match to TRBD2 (6 bases). Germline loops: CDR1 SGHDN, CDR2 FVKESK. CDR3 length: 17 amino acids. Between the trimmed V and J ends, which lost 1 base and 3 bases, there was a span of 19 bases.

The CDR3 nucleotides are TGTGCCAGCAGCCAAGATTCCGGACTTACGAACACTGAAGCTTTCTTT. Its translation is CASSQDSGLTNTEAFF. V gene TRBV4-2 combines with J gene TRBJ1-1; no firm D call. This CDR3 is built from 16 residues. V shed 0 bases and J shed 1 base, with 12 bases lying between them. Germline CDR1 reads LGHNA; CDR2 reads YNFKEQ.

This chain uses TRBV15 with TRBJ1-6; D possibly corresponds to TRBD1 (6 bases). The germline gives CDR1 LNHNV, CDR2 YYDKDF (reference sequence). The CDR3 extends over 17 amino acids. The ends were cut back, 1 base at V and 10 bases at J, with 20 bases in the middle. CDR3 residues: CATSRAWTAHEGSPLHF. CDR3 bases: TGTGCCACCAGCAGAGCTTGGACAGCTCACGAGGGGTCACCCCTCCACTTT.

This chain links TRBV28 with TRBJ2-7, with 11 bases that match TRBD2. The germline V gene encodes CDR1 MDHEN and CDR2 SYDVKM. The V gene end was trimmed by 5 bases and the J gene end by 4 bases; junction bases not matched to a gene: 4. The CDR3 covers 14 residues. This CDR3 is CASSLGTSGYEQYF. The DNA of the CDR3 is TGTGCCAGCAGTCTCGGGACTAGCGGTTACGAGCAGTACTTC.

The chain couples TRBV27 to TRBJ1-6; a weak D match, TRBD1 (6 bases). V was shortened by 5 bases and J by 14 bases, with 22 bases between the two germline ends. Germline-derived CDR1 and CDR2 are MNHEY and SMNVEV (reference sequence). The CDR3 runs to 15 residues. CDR3 bases: TGTGCCAGCAGTGAGGGGGGACATCCCCCGTCAACCCTCCACTTT. Protein sequence: CASSEGGHPPSTLHF.

The genes are TRBV5-4 and TRBJ2-3; 12 bases are a match to TRBD2. The CDR3 length is 15 residues. Germline CDR1 and CDR2: SGHNT and YYREEE (reference sequence). The V and J ends lost 2 bases and 6 bases, in that order; junction bases with no gene match: 4. CDR3 sequence reads: CASSFRTSGADTQYF. The CDR3, as DNA: TGTGCCAGCAGCTTCCGGACTAGCGGGGCGGATACGCAGTATTTT.

The chain couples TRBV7-9 to TRBJ2-7; 8 bases match TRBD1. Germline loops: CDR1 SEHNR, CDR2 FQNEAQ (reference sequence). J gave up 6 bases and V 5 bases, and 6 bases lay outside the gene matches. This CDR3 comprises 13 residues. The CDR3 nucleotides are TGTGCCAGCAGCCTTCCGGACAGGGCCGAGCAGTACTTC. It encodes CASSLPDRAEQYF.

The CDR3 DNA sequence: TGTGCCGGTGGCAGGAGCAATCAGCCCCAGCATTTT. Translation: CAGGRSNQPQHF. The rearrangement joins TRBV28 to TRBJ1-5; D call uncertain. Germline CDR1 MDHEN, CDR2 SYDVKM. The CDR3 loop spans 12 amino acids. Trimming shortened V by 11 bases and J by 1 base, and 9 bases separated the two germline ends.

The chain has TRBV5-4 and TRBJ2-7; D unresolved. CDR3 size: 14 residues. CDR1 is SGHNT, CDR2 YYREEE, per germline (reference sequence). V lost 0 bases to trimming and J lost 3 bases, with 10 bases between them. This CDR3 reads CASSLGTDRYEQYF. The CDR3 nucleotides are TGTGCCAGCAGCTTGGGGACGGACCGCTACGAGCAGTACTTC. The full variable domain, with the rest looked up from reference TRBV5-4 and TRBJ2-7, is ETGVTQSPTHLIKTRGQQVTLRCSSQSGHNTVSWYQQALGQGPQFIFQYYREEENGRGNFPPRFSGLQFPNYSSELNVNALELDDSALYLCASSLGTDRYEQYFGPGTRLTVT.

This clone was detected once. The chain combines TRBV11-1 with TRBJ2-7; 8 nucleotides agree with TRBD2. This CDR3 is built from 16 residues. Per the germline V gene, CDR1 is SGHAT and CDR2 is FQDESV (reference sequence). The V gene end was trimmed by 3 bases and the J gene end by 5 bases; junction bases not matched to a gene: 12. This chain's CDR3 is CASSLRRGGQSDEQYF. DNA for the CDR3: TGTGCCAGCAGCTTGCGCCGCGGGGGGCAAAGCGACGAGCAGTACTTC.

This rearrangement joins TRBV7-2 to TRBJ1-3; the D is unclear. This CDR3 is 17 amino acids long. V was cut by 3 bases and J by 0 bases, with 15 bases left in between. Germline lookup yields CDR1 SGHTA and CDR2 FQGNSA. In DNA form, the CDR3 reads TGTGCCAGCAGCTTTGGGGTCGGGATCTCCTCTGGAAACACCATATATTTT. Its translation is CASSFGVGISSGNTIYF.

This chain connects TRBV28 to TRBJ1-6; D remains ambiguous. V gave up 5 bases and J gave up 9 bases, with 11 bases separating them. The CDR3 sequence is 13 residues long. The V gene's germline CDR1 is MDHEN and CDR2 SYDVKM. This CDR3 reads CASSPQPSSPLHF. In DNA form, the CDR3 reads TGTGCCAGCAGTCCCCAGCCCTCTTCACCCCTCCACTTT. The whole variable domain, filled in from reference TRBV28 and TRBJ1-6, reads DVKVTQSSRYLVKRTGEKVFLECVQDMDHENMFWYRQDPGLGLRLIYFSYDVKMKEKGDIPEGYSVSREKKERFSLILESASTNQTSMYLCASSPQPSSPLHFGNGTRLTVT.

This clone was counted only a few times. This chain connects TRBV19 to TRBJ1-5; D is perhaps TRBD1 (6 bases). This CDR3 is 15 amino acids long. The V end lost 4 bases, the J end lost 7 bases, and 17 bases lay between the germline ends. Germline lookup yields CDR1 LNHDA and CDR2 SQIVND (reference sequence). For the CDR3, the DNA is TGTGCCAGTAGTACCTTGACAGGTGGCTACCAGCCCCAGCATTTT. It is translated as CASSTLTGGYQPQHF.

The chain combines TRBV2 with TRBJ2-7; D gene ambiguous. The CDR3 loop spans 14 amino acids. The germline V gene encodes CDR1 SNHLY and CDR2 FYNNEI. Trimming pared 6 bases from V and 1 base from J, leaving 13 bases between. CDR3 nucleotide sequence: TGTGCCAGCAGCCACCCCTCAATTTCCTACGAGCAGTACTTC. Residues: CASSHPSISYEQYF.